Listed here are 15 T cell receptor beta chains from one sample, sequenced in a study of T cell responses to AZD1222 COVID-19 vaccine listed by TCRdb under 2021. The protocol used for the library was the immunoSEQ multiplex PCR assay. What TCRdb holds here is the immuneACCESS table cut down to in-frame rearrangements. Part of the clones is not present; checked against another copy, under half of the missing clones reflect an unresolved V gene, and the others are unexplained. The sample records tens of thousands of clones, around 86% of which are singletons. The top ten clones comprise approximately 10% of the sample. Reading the label with the study, this specimen's time point is: baseline before first vaccination. Sequenced here: peripheral blood, sampled on day 0 of AZD1222 vaccination. These receptors were taken from an adult in good health.

The chain joins TRBV24-1 to TRBJ1-2, with 10 positions matching TRBD1. CDR1 is KGHDR and CDR2 is SFDVKD in the germline V gene. The V segment lost 5 bases and the J segment 8 bases; nucleotides outside the gene matches: 7. The CDR3 consists of 14 residues. CDR3 in DNA: TGTGCCACCAGTGCCGCGGACAGGGGGGACGGCTACACCTTC. Translating it yields CATSAADRGDGYTF.

The CDR3 nucleotides are TGTGCCAGCAGCTTAGCCCAGGGTTTCGATGAGCAGTTCTTC. This encodes CASSLAQGFDEQFF. V is TRBV7-9 and J is TRBJ2-1, with D perhaps TRBD1 (5 bases). Between the trimmed V and J ends, which lost 0 bases and 8 bases, there was a span of 11 bases. Germline assignment: CDR1 SEHNR and CDR2 FQNEAQ (reference sequence). CDR3 length: 14 residues.

In this sample, this clone turned up a few times. The rearrangement links TRBV27 to TRBJ2-7; a weak D match, TRBD2 (6 bases). Germline lookup yields CDR1 MNHEY and CDR2 SMNVEV (reference sequence). Trimming shortened V by 2 bases and J by 2 bases, and 13 bases separated the two germline ends. The CDR3 extends over 15 amino acids. The CDR3: CASSLERRGPYEQYF. As DNA, the CDR3 is TGTGCCAGCAGTTTAGAGCGGAGGGGTCCCTACGAGCAGTACTTC.

This clone was picked up one time. This chain's CDR3 is CSVVSTRDTEAFF. The CDR3 DNA sequence: TGCAGCGTTGTATCGACCCGGGACACTGAAGCTTTCTTT. This chain joins TRBV29-1 and TRBJ1-1, with D unclear. Deletions cut 4 bases from V and 3 bases from J, with 12 bases between. This CDR3 region has 13 residues. Germline CDR1 reads SQVTM; CDR2 reads ANQGSEA. Supplemented by reference TRBV29-1 and TRBJ1-1, the full variable domain reads SAVISQKPSRDICQRGTSLTIQCQVDSQVTMMFWYRQQPGQSLTLIATANQGSEATYESGFVIDKFPISRPNLTFSTLTVSNMSPEDSSIYLCSVVSTRDTEAFFGQGTRLTVV.

This clone was counted a single time. The chain combines TRBV7-2 with TRBJ1-2; no definite D call. The CDR3 covers 15 residues. V was clipped by 2 bases and J by 2 bases, with 12 bases between them. CDR1 is SGHTA, CDR2 FQGNSA, per germline. This CDR3 reads CASSLPSGGNYGYTF. In DNA, the CDR3 is TGTGCCAGCAGCTTACCCTCAGGAGGGAACTATGGCTACACCTTC.

The gene calls are TRBV7-8 and TRBJ1-3, with no clear D. The CDR3 sequence is 14 residues long. V gave up 5 bases and J gave up 1 base, with 9 bases separating them. Germline values: CDR1 SGHVS, CDR2 FQNEAQ. The CDR3 DNA reads TGTGCCAGCAGCAGGGAGATTTCTGGAAACACCATATATTTT. This codes for CASSREISGNTIYF.

J is TRBJ1-2 and V is TRBV29-1; TRBD1 is a possible D gene (5 bases). This CDR3 has 12 amino acids. V was shortened by 2 bases and J by 7 bases, with 11 bases between the two germline ends. Germline V CDR1 and CDR2: SQVTM, ANQGSEA. The CDR3 bases are TGCAGCGTTGAATGGGGGGTTCGTGGCTACACCTTC. It codes for CSVEWGVRGYTF.

The chain employs TRBV4-2 and TRBJ1-3; D uncertain. V was pared by 5 bases and J by 2 bases, with 13 bases between. This CDR3 is 15 amino acids long. From germline, CDR1 is LGHNA and CDR2 YNFKEQ. The CDR3: CASSGRVRAGNTIYF. In nucleotides, the CDR3 is TGTGCCAGCAGCGGGAGGGTCCGAGCTGGAAACACCATATATTTT.

The gene calls are TRBV19 and TRBJ2-7; TRBD1 matches 7 bases. The trim removed 5 bases at V and 1 base at J, leaving 8 bases unmatched. CDR3 size: 15 residues. Germline CDR1 reads LNHDA; CDR2 reads SQIVND (reference sequence). Written as DNA, the CDR3 is TGTGCCAGTAGTCCGTCGGGACAGCCTTCCTACGAGCAGTACTTC. Translated: CASSPSGQPSYEQYF.

The J gene is TRBJ1-1, the V gene TRBV28, with D maybe TRBD1 (6 bases). The CDR3 has 11 amino acids. Germline loops: CDR1 MDHEN, CDR2 SYDVKM. Trimming shortened V by 3 bases and J by 10 bases, and 9 bases separated the two germline ends. The CDR3: CASSLSGAAFF. The CDR3 coding sequence is TGTGCCAGCAGTTTGTCAGGGGCAGCTTTCTTT.

V and J are TRBV7-2 and TRBJ2-1; TRBD2 agrees at 12 bases. The germline V gene encodes CDR1 SGHTA and CDR2 FQGNSA. Trimming cost V 4 bases and J 3 bases; bases outside gene matches: 4. The CDR3 runs 16 residues. The CDR3 nucleotides read TGTGCCAGCAGCTCCGAACTAGCGGGGGGCTACAATGAGCAGTTCTTC. It is translated as CASSSELAGGYNEQFF.

The chain has TRBV7-6 and TRBJ2-3, with a weak D call TRBD2 (5 bases). V was shortened by 5 bases and J by 4 bases, with 22 bases between the two germline ends. The CDR3 length is 17 residues. From germline, CDR1 is SGHVS and CDR2 FNYEAQ. This chain's CDR3 is CASSPPPRTLQADTQYF. The CDR3 region has the DNA TGTGCCAGCAGCCCTCCGCCCCGGACTCTACAAGCAGATACGCAGTATTTT.

This chain links TRBV5-1 with TRBJ2-5; 7 bases match TRBD1. The CDR3 loop spans 14 amino acids. V shed 4 bases and J 1 base; nucleotides not matched to a gene: 4. Germline lookup yields CDR1 SGHRS and CDR2 YFSETQ. The CDR3 loop reads CASSPWDSQETQYF. CDR3 DNA: TGCGCCAGCAGCCCCTGGGACAGCCAAGAGACCCAGTACTTC.

This clone came up once. The chain combines TRBV6-5 with TRBJ1-6; unclear D gene. V lost 2 bases, J lost 6 bases, and 8 bases lay in between. Per germline, CDR1 MNHEY and CDR2 SVGAGI. This CDR3 comprises 14 residues. CDR3 amino acids: CASSYGQSNSPLHF. DNA for the CDR3: TGTGCCAGCAGTTACGGCCAGAGTAATTCACCCCTCCACTTT.

The gene calls are TRBV5-4 and TRBJ2-7, with 7 bases lining up with TRBD1. V lost 5 bases, J lost 4 bases, and 12 bases stayed unmatched. The CDR3 has 15 residues. Germline CDR1 SGHNT, CDR2 YYREEE (reference sequence). CDR3 in DNA: TGTGCCAGCAGGTTCTCATCACAGGGGAATTACGAGCAGTACTTC. This sequence encodes CASRFSSQGNYEQYF. Full variable domain (rest looked up from reference TRBV5-4 and TRBJ2-7): ETGVTQSPTHLIKTRGQQVTLRCSSQSGHNTVSWYQQALGQGPQFIFQYYREEENGRGNFPPRFSGLQFPNYSSELNVNALELDDSALYLCASRFSSQGNYEQYFGPGTRLTVT.